This T cell receptor beta chain was retrieved from a study of human thymus T cells. Study results and caveats: In thymic and blood repertoires alike, V and J usage looked biased.

The length of the CDR3 is 15 residues. CDR1 and CDR2 (germline): SNHLY, FYNNEI. V was trimmed by 1 base and J by 0 bases, leaving 7 bases between them. Some clones are missing from TCRdb's copy, which holds only in-frame ones; the method was immunoSEQ multiplex PCR. The repertoire holds more than 45,000 clones, 94% seen once, with approximately 6% in the top ten. A word on this clone: Antigen specificity is unknown.

Infants, healthy and Finnish, who were having corrective surgery for congenital heart defects served as donors. The sequence was obtained from a boy under three years old with a congenital heart defect but otherwise immunologically healthy. The source material was blood. This sequence joins TRBV2 and TRBJ1-3; D might be TRBD1 (5 bases). Here the CDR3 reads CASSEGQSSGNTIYF. CDR3 in DNA: TGTGCCAGCAGTGAAGGACAGAGCTCTGGAAACACCATATATTTT.